This T cell receptor (beta chain) was profiled in a study of response to subunit inactivated influenza vaccine. Study-level results: There was a suggestion from the authors that each seasonal influenza vaccination recruits few new T cells.

This CDR3 spans 16 amino acids. V lost 4 bases to trimming and J lost 6 bases; unmatched junction nucleotides: 12. The V gene's germline CDR1 is SEHNR and CDR2 FQNEAQ (reference sequence). On this clonotype itself: As yet, its antigen is unknown.

MiXCR, applied by TCRdb to the RT-PCR reads, yields one record per CDR3 protein. Of 530,000 or so distinct CDR3 sequences listed, 25% are singletons. The sample was CD4+ T cells sorted from PBMCs, taken 4 to 6 days after vaccination. The TCR comes from a man in his fifties who received an inactivated influenza vaccine. V is TRBV7-9 and J is TRBJ2-5, with 9 bases lining up with TRBD2. The CDR3 loop is CASSSVSAGGLKTQYF. In nucleotides, the CDR3 is TGTGCCAGCAGCTCCGTTAGCGCGGGGGGGCTGAAGACCCAGTACTTC.